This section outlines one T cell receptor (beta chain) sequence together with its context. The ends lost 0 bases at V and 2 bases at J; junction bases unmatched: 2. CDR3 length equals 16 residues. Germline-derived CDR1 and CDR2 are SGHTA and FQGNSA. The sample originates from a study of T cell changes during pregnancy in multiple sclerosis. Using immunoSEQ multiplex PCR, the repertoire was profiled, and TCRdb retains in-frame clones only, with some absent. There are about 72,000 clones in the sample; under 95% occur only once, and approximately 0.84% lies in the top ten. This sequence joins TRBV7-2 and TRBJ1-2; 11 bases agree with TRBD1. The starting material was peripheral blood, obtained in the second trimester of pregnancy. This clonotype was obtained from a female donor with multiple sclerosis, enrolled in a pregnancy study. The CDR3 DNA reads TGTGCCAGCAGCTTAGCGGGACAGGGGGTGAACTATGGCTACACCTTC. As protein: CASSLAGQGVNYGYTF.